This T cell receptor (beta chain) was found in a study of neoadjuvant anti-PD-1 for oral cavity cancer. Assay used: immunoSEQ multiplex PCR; TCRdb lists only in-frame clones, some missing. The table shows about 14,000 clones, with over 55% occurring only once. This clone occurred a few times. The CDR3 has 14 amino acids. CDR1 SGHNT and CDR2 YENEEA come from the germline V gene. The trim removed 4 bases at V and 7 bases at J, leaving 5 bases unmatched. The receptor was isolated from a person between 35 and 79 years old with oral cavity squamous cell carcinoma. The chain carries TRBV11-3 and TRBJ2-7; 12 bases map to TRBD1. The specimen was PBMCs, collected before nivolumab (anti-PD-1) treatment. CDR3 protein: CASSSGQGAREQYF. In DNA form, the CDR3 reads TGTGCCAGCAGCTCGGGACAGGGGGCGAGGGAGCAGTACTTC.